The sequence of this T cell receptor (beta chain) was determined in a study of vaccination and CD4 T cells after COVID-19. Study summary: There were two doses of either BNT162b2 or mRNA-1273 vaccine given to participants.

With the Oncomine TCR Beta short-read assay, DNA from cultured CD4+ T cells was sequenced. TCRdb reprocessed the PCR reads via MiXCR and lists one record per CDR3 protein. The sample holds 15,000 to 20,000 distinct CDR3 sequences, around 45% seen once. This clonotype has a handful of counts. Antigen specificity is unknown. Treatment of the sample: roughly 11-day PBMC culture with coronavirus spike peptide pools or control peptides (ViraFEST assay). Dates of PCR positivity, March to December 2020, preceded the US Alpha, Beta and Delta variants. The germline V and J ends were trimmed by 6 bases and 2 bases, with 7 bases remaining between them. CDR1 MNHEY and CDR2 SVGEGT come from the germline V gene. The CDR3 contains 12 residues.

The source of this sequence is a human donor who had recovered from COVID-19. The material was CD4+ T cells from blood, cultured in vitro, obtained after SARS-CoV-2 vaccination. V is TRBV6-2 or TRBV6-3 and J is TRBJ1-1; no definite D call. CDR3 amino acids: CASRAQNTEAFF. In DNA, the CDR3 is TGTGCCAGCAGAGCCCAAAACACTGAAGCTTTCTTT.